This entry lists 12 T cell receptor beta chains sequenced from one sample in a study of cytomegalovirus exposure and HLA in healthy donors. PCR involved 60 Vbeta and 13 Jbeta primers. Produced via immunoSEQ multiplex PCR; TCRdb's table is partial and in-frame only. The sample yields some 150,000 clones, 55% to 75% seen once. Sequenced input: PBMCs. The receptors derive from a man aged 45-65 years in good health and CMV-seropositive.

The CDR3 sequence: CASSLVPARGVAEQYF. The CDR3 DNA sequence: TGCGCCAGCAGCTTGGTCCCCGCCAGGGGAGTCGCCGAGCAGTACTTC. This chain uses TRBV5-1 with TRBJ2-5, with a tentative D call TRBD1 (6 bases). The assigned J gene may be wrong: the sequence end matches TRBJ2-7 better. The CDR3 covers 16 residues. CDR1 SGHRS and CDR2 YFSETQ come from the germline V gene.

This clone was seen a single time. The rearrangement links TRBV5-1 to TRBJ1-6; D is uncertain. The CDR3 length is 13 residues. The ends were cut back, 0 bases at V and 8 bases at J, with 6 bases in the middle. Germline loops: CDR1 SGHRS, CDR2 YFSETQ. This CDR3 is CASSLVGDSPLHF. CDR3 bases: TGCGCCAGCAGCTTGGTCGGGGATTCACCCCTCCACTTT.

This rearrangement joins TRBV7-2 to TRBJ2-5; a weak D match, TRBD1 (6 bases). Trimming took 4 bases from V and 4 from J, leaving 10 bases between them. The CDR3 is made up of 13 amino acids. Germline values: CDR1 SGHTA, CDR2 FQGNSA. CDR3 region: CASSSGDRETQYF. CDR3 sequence (DNA): TGTGCCAGCAGCTCAGGGGATCGAGAGACCCAGTACTTC.

The chain employs TRBV5-1 and TRBJ2-5; D possibly corresponds to TRBD1 (5 bases). CDR1 and CDR2 from the germline V gene are SGHRS and YFSETQ. V gave up 5 bases and J gave up 1 base, with 9 bases separating them. The CDR3 contains 13 residues. The chain's CDR3 is CASSKGFQETQYF. CDR3 nucleotides: TGCGCCAGCAGTAAGGGGTTCCAAGAGACCCAGTACTTC.

The V gene is TRBV6-5, the J gene TRBJ1-1, with TRBD1 identical over 10 bases. The V segment lost 6 bases and the J segment 5 bases; nucleotides outside the gene matches: 3. The CDR3 runs to 13 residues. CDR1 MNHEY and CDR2 SVGAGI come from the germline V gene. The CDR3 spells CASRTGQGTEAFF. CDR3 coding DNA: TGTGCCAGCAGAACGGGACAGGGGACTGAAGCTTTCTTT.

The chain is built from TRBV5-1 and TRBJ2-4; D is perhaps TRBD2 (6 bases). CDR1 is SGHRS and CDR2 is YFSETQ in the germline V gene. The V end lost 4 bases, the J end lost 2 bases, and 13 bases lay between the germline ends. There are 15 residues in the CDR3. CDR3: CASSRAGNSKNIQYF. Here the CDR3 DNA reads TGCGCCAGCAGCAGGGCGGGGAACTCCAAAAACATTCAGTACTTC.

The V gene is TRBV5-8, the J gene TRBJ1-2; D is unresolved. Germline values: CDR1 SGHTS, CDR2 YDEGEE. The CDR3 is made up of 12 amino acids. V was shortened by 5 bases and J by 8 bases, with 13 bases between the two germline ends. This CDR3 reads CASSLSSEGYTF. DNA of the CDR3: TGTGCCAGCAGTTTGAGTTCGGAGGGCTACACCTTC.

J is TRBJ2-5 and V is TRBV5-6; TRBD1 matches 7 bases. The J call may be in error: the DNA end matches TRBJ2-7 better. The CDR3 contains 15 residues. From germline, CDR1 is SGHDT and CDR2 YYEEEE. CDR3 in amino acids: CASRAGQAASYEQYF. The CDR3 DNA reads as TGTGCCAGCAGGGCCGGACAGGCCGCCTCCTACGAGCAGTACTTC.

This chain uses TRBV28 with TRBJ1-4; D is undetermined. V gave up 6 bases and J gave up 7 bases, with 21 bases separating them. The CDR3 consists of 16 residues. Per the germline V gene, CDR1 is MDHEN and CDR2 is SYDVKM. DNA of the CDR3: TGTGCCAGCAGAACCTTCGGGTATTTAGAAACTGAAAAACTGTTTTTT. Its protein product is CASRTFGYLETEKLFF. The full variable domain, with the rest looked up from reference TRBV28 and TRBJ1-4, is DVKVTQSSRYLVKRTGEKVFLECVQDMDHENMFWYRQDPGLGLRLIYFSYDVKMKEKGDIPEGYSVSREKKERFSLILESASTNQTSMYLCASRTFGYLETEKLFFGSGTQLSVL.

This clone came up once. This chain connects TRBV5-1 to TRBJ2-5; tentative D call: TRBD1 (6 bases). V was trimmed by 0 bases and J by 1 base, leaving 7 bases between them. CDR1 SGHRS and CDR2 YFSETQ come from the germline V gene. This CDR3 is built from 14 residues. The chain's CDR3 is CASSLVGGQETQYF. CDR3 bases: TGCGCCAGCAGCTTGGTAGGGGGCCAAGAGACCCAGTACTTC. Full variable domain (remainder filled in from reference TRBV5-1 and TRBJ2-5): KAGVTQTPRYLIKTRGQQVTLSCSPISGHRSVSWYQQTPGQGLQFLFEYFSETQRNKGNFPGRFSGRQFSNSRSEMNVSTLELGDSALYLCASSLVGGQETQYFGPGTRLLVL.

This chain connects TRBV29-1 to TRBJ1-5; D possibly corresponds to TRBD1 (6 bases). The V gene's germline CDR1 is SQVTM and CDR2 ANQGSEA. V was clipped by 4 bases and J by 4 bases, with 14 bases between them. The length of the CDR3 is 14 residues. This CDR3 reads CSVADGGANQPQHF. The DNA for the CDR3 is TGCAGCGTTGCTGACGGGGGGGCGAATCAGCCCCAGCATTTT. The variable domain in full, completed from reference TRBV29-1 and TRBJ1-5, reads SAVISQKPSRDICQRGTSLTIQCQVDSQVTMMFWYRQQPGQSLTLIATANQGSEATYESGFVIDKFPISRPNLTFSTLTVSNMSPEDSSIYLCSVADGGANQPQHFGDGTRLSIL.

In regard to this clone: One end of the junction does not line up with germline, which may come from a read error. V and J are TRBV5-1 and TRBJ1-1; 9 bases match TRBD1. Germline V gene lookup returns CDR1 SGHRS and CDR2 YFSETQ. CDR3 length: 17 residues. In nucleotides, the CDR3 is TGCGCCGGCAGCTTGAACCCGGGACAGGGTTCGGGAACTGAAGCTTTCTTT. Its translation is CAGSLNPGQGSGTEAFF.